Listed below are T cell receptor beta chains from one sample, sequenced in a study of blood T cell repertoires in COVID-19. Generated by immunoSEQ multiplex PCR, the TCRdb table keeps only in-frame clones and is missing some. The sample shows under 250,000 clones, approximately 85% of them seen only once. The sequencing sample was made of peripheral blood. Receptor source: a man in his forties or fifties who had recovered from COVID-19. Each CDR3 is given with its conserved first and last residue.

CDR3 length	V gene	CDR3 protein
16	TRBV5-1	CASSPLAGGSTDTQYF
16	TRBV2	CASSEKLAGDRDTQYF
13	TRBV10-3	CAISAVATGELFF
15	TRBV7-2	CASSLGQGGPYEQYF
15	TRBV27	CASKGGPANTGELFF
16	TRBV7-2	CASRPLAGVGLNIQYF
15	TRBV18	CASSPGAGGQEKLFF
13	TRBV6-1	CASSDRVGYGYTF
15	TRBV6-6	CASKGQGTNTGELFF
14	TRBV18	CASSPGQGGETQYF
15	TRBV19	CASKGERLGTDTQYF
17	TRBV24-1	CATSAGLANGGQETQYF
19	TRBV27	CASSLSWTSGPGGADTQYF
16	TRBV28	CASSTQGSGGNQPQHF
13	TRBV5-4	CASSRDKNTEAFF
14	TRBV5-5	CASSPGLLQETQYF
13	TRBV12-3/TRBV12-4	CASSPQAVQGQYF
17	TRBV29-1	CSVAGTSGRARVNEQFF
16	TRBV27	CASRPEGASGPYEQYF
15	TRBV28	CATTRDRISGNTIYF
15	TRBV5-1	CASMRRGSAADEQYF
15	TRBV6-5	CASRGAGTGFYEQYF
13	TRBV12-3/TRBV12-4	CASTDRNTYGYTF
16	TRBV11-2	CASSWVAGGSTDTQYF
15	TRBV6-4	CASSSRGGRGEKLFF
16	TRBV5-1	CASSLSRRAIQETQYF
13	TRBV6-6	CASRREGSTEAFF
15	TRBV5-1	CASSSSGSRTDTQYF
14	TRBV10-1	CASSAGQRSYEQYF
12	TRBV9	CASSVARGEQFF
13	TRBV24-1	CATSEGAPYGYTF
13	TRBV27	CASSLPSQETQYF
13	TRBV13	CASRTSSRNEQFF
21	TRBV5-1	CASSLGPPSGRALSSYNEQFF
15	TRBV2	CASSLDGLSQETQYF
15	TRBV5-6	CASSPRGVYNSPLHF
15	TRBV7-8	CASSRGQGNNSPLHF
13	TRBV6-5	CASSWDRTYGYTF
16	TRBV7-9	CASSLYATKPYNEQFF
14	TRBV5-4	CASSLADSSYEQYF
15	TRBV14	CASSQGFTGNYGYTF
15	TRBV5-6	CASSDRILRSEKLFF
17	TRBV5-1	CASRFGSYERNTDTQYF
17	TRBV7-2	CATREGGAGISNQPQHF